The present T cell receptor beta chain was sequenced within a study of shared clonotypes between healthy human individuals. The germline CDR1 and CDR2 sequences are GTSNPN and SVGIG (reference sequence). There are 13 residues in the CDR3. With respect to this clone: This clone may be a read error of a much larger clone one base away. Other DNA sequences in this specimen translate into the identical CDR3.

Terminally differentiated effector memory CD45RA+ cells were left out of the naive CD8 fraction, which was CD45RO-negative and positively selected for CCR7. The repertoire was sequenced with immunoSEQ multiplex PCR; TCRdb's copy has only in-frame clones and lacks some. The sample yields about 2 million clones, over 85% seen once. This clonotype was sampled from a man between 18 and 35 years old in good health. The J gene is TRBJ1-2, the V gene TRBV30; weak D call: TRBD1 (5 bases). Sequencing was carried out using naive CD8+ T cells sorted from blood. CDR3 nucleotides: TGTGCCTGGAGTCGCGAGGGACCCTCTGGCTACACTTTC. Translated, it gives CAWSREGPSGYTF.